These 28 T cell receptor beta chains share one sample of origin, sequenced in a study of siplizumab effects on memory and regulatory T cells. Assay used: immunoSEQ multiplex PCR; TCRdb lists only in-frame clones, some missing. The sample has tens of thousands of clones, more than 95% seen once. The specimen sequenced was naive CD4+ T cells sorted from blood. The receptor set was obtained from a human donor in good health.

This clone was observed once. The chain links TRBV9 to TRBJ1-6, with 7 bases fitting TRBD1. The CDR3 is 16 residues long. Trimming took 0 bases from V and 6 from J; bases not matched to a gene: 6. Per the germline V gene, CDR1 is SGDLS and CDR2 is YYNGEE. The chain's CDR3 is CASSVGVGTANSPLHF. CDR3 sequence (DNA): TGTGCCAGCAGCGTAGGGGTGGGGACAGCTAATTCACCCCTCCACTTT.

The chain combines TRBV5-1 with TRBJ2-5; D is undetermined. V dropped 0 bases and J dropped 9 bases, with 6 bases sitting between them. The CDR3 sequence is 11 residues long. From germline, CDR1 is SGHRS and CDR2 YFSETQ. CDR3 DNA sequence: TGCGCCAGCAGCTTGGGGCCGGCCCAGTACTTC. Protein: CASSLGPAQYF.

This clone occurred once. The V and J genes are TRBV28 and TRBJ2-5; the match to TRBD2 covers 10 bases. Germline assignment: CDR1 MDHEN and CDR2 SYDVKM. The CDR3 is 16 residues long. J lost 7 bases, V lost 6 bases, and 14 bases had no gene match. The CDR3 loop reads CASRTSGAPRGVTQYF. As DNA, the CDR3 is TGTGCCAGCAGAACTAGCGGGGCCCCCCGGGGTGTGACCCAGTACTTC.

The V and J genes are TRBV7-2 and TRBJ1-6, with D perhaps TRBD1 (6 bases). This CDR3 is 14 amino acids long. Trimming stripped 7 bases from V and 10 bases from J, with 17 bases between. The germline V gene encodes CDR1 SGHTA and CDR2 FQGNSA. CDR3 protein: CASTKNGGHSPLHF. For the CDR3, the DNA is TGTGCCAGCACCAAAAACGGGGGGCACTCACCCCTCCACTTT.

V and J are TRBV12-5 and TRBJ2-2; the match to TRBD2 covers 7 bases. From germline, CDR1 is LGHNT and CDR2 FRNRAP. V shed 8 bases, J shed 6 bases, and the junction held 12 bases outside the gene matches. The CDR3 spans 15 residues. The CDR3 DNA reads as TGTGCTAGTCTTGGGCCAGCGGGGTATTCCGGGGAGCTGTTTTTT. This codes for CASLGPAGYSGELFF. Full variable domain (rest looked up from reference TRBV12-5 and TRBJ2-2): DARVTQTPRHKVTEMGQEVTMRCQPILGHNTVFWYRQTMMQGLELLAYFRNRAPLDDSGMPKDRFSAEMPDATLATLKIQPSEPRDSAVYFCASLGPAGYSGELFFGEGSRLTVL.

The rearrangement links TRBV6-5 to TRBJ2-3; D may correspond to TRBD1 or TRBD2 (6 bases each). The germline V gene has CDR1 MNHEY and CDR2 SVGAGI. Trimming stripped 3 bases from V and 1 base from J, with 8 bases between. The CDR3 spans 14 residues. The CDR3 loop is CASSYRGRTDTQYF. CDR3 sequence (DNA): TGTGCCAGCAGTTATCGGGGGCGCACAGATACGCAGTATTTT.

The V and J genes are TRBV6-5 and TRBJ1-2; D not certain. Germline CDR1 is MNHEY and CDR2 is SVGAGI. V was shortened by 2 bases and J by 2 bases, with 9 bases between the two germline ends. The CDR3 loop spans 14 amino acids. The CDR3 reads CASSYRVSNYGYTF. Written as DNA, the CDR3 is TGTGCCAGCAGTTACAGGGTCTCGAACTATGGCTACACCTTC.

The CDR3 DNA reads as TGTGCCAGCAGCTCCCGGGCCAACCCCAATGAGCAGTTCTTC. This encodes CASSSRANPNEQFF. V usage is TRBV13 and J usage is TRBJ2-1; D unclear. The CDR3 has 14 amino acids. Looked up from germline, CDR1 is PRHDT and CDR2 is FYEKMQ (reference sequence). With 4 bases removed from V and 6 bases from J, the gap between germline ends came to 13 bases. The whole variable domain, remainder taken from reference TRBV13 and TRBJ2-1, is AAGVIQSPRHLIKEKRETATLKCYPIPRHDTVYWYQQGPGQDPQFLISFYEKMQSDKGSIPDRFSAQQFSDYHSELNMSSLELGDSALYFCASSSRANPNEQFFGPGTRLTVL.

V is TRBV19 and J is TRBJ2-3; D assignment may be TRBD1 or TRBD2 (5 bases each). This CDR3 is 14 amino acids long. The V gene lost 2 bases and the J gene lost 4 bases, with 10 bases spanning the gap. Looked up from germline, CDR1 is LNHDA and CDR2 is SQIVND (reference sequence). CDR3: CASSISGAADTQYF. DNA for the CDR3: TGTGCCAGTAGTATATCCGGGGCTGCAGATACGCAGTATTTT.

V usage is TRBV14 and J usage is TRBJ1-5, with D uncertain. The V and J ends lost 2 bases and 10 bases respectively, with 15 bases between them. Germline lookup yields CDR1 SGHDN and CDR2 FVKESK. The CDR3 extends over 14 amino acids. The CDR3 DNA reads as TGTGCCAGCAGCCAATCAGTTTCAGGAGGTCCCCAGCATTTT. It codes for CASSQSVSGGPQHF.

The CDR3 DNA is TGCGCCAGCAGCACTCGAGGACTCCCCGACAATGAGCAGTTCTTC. This translates into CASSTRGLPDNEQFF. The chain employs TRBV4-1 and TRBJ2-1; possible D gene TRBD2, 5 bases. V was shortened by 5 bases and J by 5 bases, with 16 bases between the two germline ends. This CDR3 has 15 amino acids. Germline CDR1 and CDR2: MGHRA and YSYEKL.

The chain links TRBV27 to TRBJ1-5; D not resolved. The CDR3 contains 12 residues. Germline CDR1 is MNHEY and CDR2 is SMNVEV (reference sequence). V lost 7 bases and J 3 bases, leaving 7 bases between the germline ends. The CDR3 is CASTSTNQPQHF. In DNA, the CDR3 is TGTGCCAGCACTTCGACCAATCAGCCCCAGCATTTT.

The chain is built from TRBV7-7 and TRBJ2-5; D might be TRBD1 (6 bases). The germline V gene encodes CDR1 SSHAT and CDR2 FNYEAQ (reference sequence). This CDR3 contains 14 residues. Trimming left V 1 base short and J 4 bases short, with 10 bases between. The CDR3 sequence: CASSLGTGLETQYF. DNA for the CDR3: TGTGCCAGCAGCTTAGGTACAGGGTTAGAGACCCAGTACTTC.

The chain has TRBV4-1 and TRBJ1-3; D gene uncertain. V was trimmed by 1 base and J by 4 bases, leaving 5 bases between them. CDR1 MGHRA and CDR2 YSYEKL come from the germline V gene. The CDR3 contains 13 residues. The CDR3 DNA is TGCGCCAGCAGCCAAGGAGTCGGAAACACCATATATTTT. Translating gives CASSQGVGNTIYF.

This clone was detected only once. V usage is TRBV5-1 and J usage is TRBJ2-2; TRBD2 might be the D (5 bases). Germline lookup yields CDR1 SGHRS and CDR2 YFSETQ. V gave up 8 bases and J gave up 0 bases, with 11 bases separating them. The CDR3 is 14 residues long. CDR3 nucleotides: TGCGCCAGTAGCCCGGGGACGAACACCGGGGAGCTGTTTTTT. It is translated as CASSPGTNTGELFF.

V is TRBV6-1 and J is TRBJ1-5; TRBD1 might be the D (6 bases). V was cut by 4 bases and J by 2 bases, with 15 bases left in between. CDR1 is MNHNS, CDR2 SASEGT, per germline. The CDR3 has 16 amino acids. The chain's CDR3 is CASSASTGMGNQPQHF. CDR3 sequence (DNA): TGTGCCAGCAGTGCCTCCACAGGGATGGGCAATCAGCCCCAGCATTTT.

The chain is built from TRBV7-7 and TRBJ2-5, with 7 bases that match TRBD2. CDR1 SSHAT and CDR2 FNYEAQ come from the germline V gene (reference sequence). This CDR3 comprises 16 residues. Unmatched junction bases numbered 9, after V lost 1 base and J lost 4 bases. The CDR3 is CASSLGAGLGGETQYF. CDR3 nucleotide sequence: TGTGCCAGCAGCTTAGGCGCCGGACTAGGAGGAGAGACCCAGTACTTC.

The chain carries TRBV7-6 and TRBJ2-2; D gene unclear. V was trimmed by 0 bases and J by 5 bases, leaving 10 bases between them. CDR1 SGHVS and CDR2 FNYEAQ come from the germline V gene. This CDR3 spans 15 amino acids. CDR3 in DNA: TGTGCCAGCAGCTTAGCGCTCTTGGGGACCGGGGAGCTGTTTTTT. It is translated as CASSLALLGTGELFF.

This chain uses TRBV5-1 with TRBJ2-7, with TRBD1 as a possible D gene (5 bases). The CDR3 runs to 16 residues. V lost 0 bases and J lost 1, with 14 bases in between. Looked up from germline, CDR1 is SGHRS and CDR2 is YFSETQ. This CDR3 is CASSLEFLDTSYEQYF. Written as DNA, the CDR3 is TGCGCCAGCAGCTTGGAGTTCTTGGACACGTCCTACGAGCAGTACTTC.

The CDR3 DNA follows: TGTGCCAGCAGTATCGAGGGACGGGGCTACACCTTC. Translating gives CASSIEGRGYTF. This chain links TRBV14 with TRBJ1-2; D is possibly TRBD1 (5 bases). CDR1 is SGHDN, CDR2 FVKESK, per germline. The V end was cut by 6 bases, the J end by 8 bases, with 13 bases between. CDR3 size: 12 residues.

The rearrangement joins TRBV5-6 to TRBJ2-3, with 7 positions matching TRBD2. J gave up 4 bases and V 1 base, and 0 bases lay outside the gene matches. There are 13 residues in the CDR3. Germline V gene data show CDR1 as SGHDT and CDR2 as YYEEEE. The CDR3 region is CASSLSGADTQYF. CDR3 bases: TGTGCCAGCAGCTTGAGCGGGGCAGATACGCAGTATTTT.

This chain joins TRBV7-2 and TRBJ1-1; 8 nucleotides agree with TRBD1. Looked up from germline, CDR1 is SGHTA and CDR2 is FQGNSA. V was clipped by 4 bases and J by 3 bases; unmatched bases: 4. CDR3 size: 14 residues. CDR3 in amino acids: CASSSDRAYTEAFF. The CDR3 nucleotides read TGTGCCAGCAGCTCGGACAGGGCTTACACTGAAGCTTTCTTT.

This sequence joins TRBV5-1 and TRBJ1-2, with D possibly TRBD1 on 5 matching bases. CDR1 SGHRS and CDR2 YFSETQ come from the germline V gene. With 7 bases removed from V and 2 bases from J, the gap between germline ends came to 15 bases. CDR3 length: 14 residues. The CDR3 loop is CASQETDTNYGYTF. CDR3 bases: TGCGCCAGCCAAGAGACAGACACGAACTATGGCTACACCTTC.

The V call is TRBV5-1, the J call TRBJ1-2, with 8 bases lining up with TRBD1. CDR1 is SGHRS, CDR2 YFSETQ, per germline. After removal of 0 bases from V and 4 bases from J, the junction contained 5 bases not matched to a gene. This CDR3 contains 15 residues. Here the CDR3 DNA reads TGCGCCAGCAGCTTGGTCGGACAGGGAGGCTATGGCTACACCTTC. Translating it yields CASSLVGQGGYGYTF.

This clone was observed once. The V gene is TRBV6-1, the J gene TRBJ2-3; TRBD1 might be the D (6 bases). The germline V and J ends were trimmed by 3 bases and 1 base, with 8 bases remaining between them. The CDR3 sequence is 14 residues long. CDR1 is MNHNS and CDR2 is SASEGT in the germline V gene. CDR3 amino acids: CASSEGARTDTQYF. The CDR3 bases are TGTGCCAGCAGTGAGGGGGCGCGCACAGATACGCAGTATTTT.

V gene TRBV15 combines with J gene TRBJ2-2, with D perhaps assigned TRBD1 or TRBD2 (5 bases each). Looked up from germline, CDR1 is LNHNV and CDR2 is YYDKDF (reference sequence). The CDR3 is made up of 14 amino acids. Trimming cost V 1 base and J 2 bases, with 5 bases left between them. CDR3 DNA: TGTGCCACCAGCAGAGGGGACAACACCGGGGAGCTGTTTTTT. Protein sequence: CATSRGDNTGELFF.

This clone was observed once. This CDR3 reads CASSESGESFTDTQYF. CDR3 nucleotide sequence: TGTGCCAGCAGTGAATCAGGGGAAAGCTTCACAGATACGCAGTATTTT. This chain uses TRBV6-1 with TRBJ2-3, with a possible D match to TRBD1 (6 bases). The germline CDR1 and CDR2 sequences are MNHNS and SASEGT. The CDR3 sequence is 16 residues long. The V end was cut by 2 bases, the J end by 2 bases, with 14 bases between.

J is TRBJ2-4 and V is TRBV5-4, with 8 bases that match TRBD2. The V and J ends lost 0 bases and 1 base, in that order; junction bases with no gene match: 9. CDR1 is SGHNT, CDR2 YYREEE, per germline (reference sequence). CDR3 length: 18 amino acids. The CDR3 region is CASSLASSGGLAKNIQYF. DNA for the CDR3: TGTGCCAGCAGCTTGGCCTCATCGGGGGGGCTGGCCAAAAACATTCAGTACTTC.